The 4 T cell receptor beta chains below come from one sample, sequenced in a study of CD8+ T cells in alopecia areata. As to treatment: oral pan-JAK inhibitor, 5-10 mg twice daily. Following RNA extraction, reverse transcription yielded cDNA that acted as the sequencing template. The protocol was immunoSEQ multiplex PCR, while the TCRdb copy is restricted to in-frame clones and leaves out a portion. Of about 92,000 clones in the sample, roughly 45% were seen once. The sample consisted of CD8+ T cells sorted from blood, taken at week 24, from a patient treated with tofacitinib. Receptor source: a human donor with alopecia areata.

The chain recombines TRBV30 with TRBJ2-1; D is perhaps TRBD2 (6 bases). CDR3 length: 15 amino acids. Germline V gene lookup returns CDR1 GTSNPN and CDR2 SVGIG (reference sequence). V was clipped by 2 bases and J by 0 bases, with 11 bases between them. CDR3 region: CAWSSRAGSYNEQFF. The CDR3, as DNA: TGTGCCTGGAGTTCAAGAGCGGGCTCCTACAATGAGCAGTTCTTC. The complete variable domain, with remaining parts taken from reference TRBV30 and TRBJ2-1, reads SQTIHQWPATLVQPVGSPLSLECTVEGTSNPNLYWYRQAAGRGLQLLFYSVGIGQISSEVPQNLSASRPQDRQFILSSKKLLLSDSGFYLCAWSSRAGSYNEQFFGPGTRLTVL.

V gene TRBV6-5 combines with J gene TRBJ2-5; perhaps D is TRBD1 or TRBD2 (5 bases each). This CDR3 comprises 14 residues. CDR1 is MNHEY and CDR2 is SVGAGI in the germline V gene. Trimming took 5 bases from V and 5 from J, leaving 15 bases between them. In DNA, the CDR3 is TGTGCCAGCAGTGGGGGACGGTACTCCGAGACCCAGTACTTC. Amino acid sequence: CASSGGRYSETQYF.

This clone came up a few times. This chain links TRBV7-9 with TRBJ2-7, with D perhaps TRBD2 (6 bases). The CDR3 runs to 15 residues. Germline CDR1 is SEHNR and CDR2 is FQNEAQ (reference sequence). Trimming pared 3 bases from V and 2 bases from J, leaving 14 bases between. The CDR3 here is CASSLTGTGAYEQYF. CDR3 nucleotides: TGTGCCAGCAGCTTGACCGGGACGGGAGCCTACGAGCAGTACTTC.

The V call is TRBV15, the J call TRBJ2-7; 10 bases agree with TRBD2. The length of the CDR3 is 14 residues. Germline V gives CDR1 LNHNV, CDR2 YYDKDF (reference sequence). V shed 4 bases, J shed 5 bases, and the junction held 5 bases outside the gene matches. This CDR3 is CATSIIAGGNEQYF. As DNA, the CDR3 is TGTGCCACCAGCATAATAGCGGGAGGCAACGAGCAGTACTTC.